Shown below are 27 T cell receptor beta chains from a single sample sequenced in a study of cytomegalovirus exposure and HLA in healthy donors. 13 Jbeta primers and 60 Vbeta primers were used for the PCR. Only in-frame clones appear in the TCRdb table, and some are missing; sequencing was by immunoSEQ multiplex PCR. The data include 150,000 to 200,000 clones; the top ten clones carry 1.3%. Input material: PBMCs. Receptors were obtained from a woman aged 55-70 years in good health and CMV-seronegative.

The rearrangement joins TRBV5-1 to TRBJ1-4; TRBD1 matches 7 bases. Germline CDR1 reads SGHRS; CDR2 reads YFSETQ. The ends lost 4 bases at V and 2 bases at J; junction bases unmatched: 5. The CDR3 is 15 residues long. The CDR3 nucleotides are TGCGCCAGCAGCCCGGCGGGACAGACTAATGAAAAACTGTTTTTT. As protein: CASSPAGQTNEKLFF.

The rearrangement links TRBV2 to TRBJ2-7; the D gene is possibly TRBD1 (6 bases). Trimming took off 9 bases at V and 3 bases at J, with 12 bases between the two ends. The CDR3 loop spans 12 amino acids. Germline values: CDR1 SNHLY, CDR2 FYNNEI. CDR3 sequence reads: CASRTDYYEQYF. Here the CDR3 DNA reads TGTGCCAGTAGGACAGACTACTACGAGCAGTACTTC.

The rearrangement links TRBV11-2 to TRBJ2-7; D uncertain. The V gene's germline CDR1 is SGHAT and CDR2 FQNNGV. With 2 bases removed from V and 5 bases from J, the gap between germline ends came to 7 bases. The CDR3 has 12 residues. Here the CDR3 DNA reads TGTGCCAGCAGCTTAAACCAGAACGAGCAGTACTTC. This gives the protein CASSLNQNEQYF.

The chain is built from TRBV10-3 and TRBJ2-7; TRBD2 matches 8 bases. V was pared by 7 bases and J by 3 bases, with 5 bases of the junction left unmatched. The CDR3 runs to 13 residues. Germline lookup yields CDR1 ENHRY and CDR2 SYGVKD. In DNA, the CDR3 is TGTGCCATCACCGGGGGGGCGGACTACGAGCAGTACTTC. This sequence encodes CAITGGADYEQYF.

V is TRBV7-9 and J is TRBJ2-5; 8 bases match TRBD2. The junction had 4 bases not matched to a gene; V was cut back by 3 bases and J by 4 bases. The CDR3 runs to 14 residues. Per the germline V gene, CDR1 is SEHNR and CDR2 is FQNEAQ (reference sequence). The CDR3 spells CASSLGLDVETQYF. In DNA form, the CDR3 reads TGTGCCAGCAGCTTGGGACTAGATGTAGAGACCCAGTACTTC.

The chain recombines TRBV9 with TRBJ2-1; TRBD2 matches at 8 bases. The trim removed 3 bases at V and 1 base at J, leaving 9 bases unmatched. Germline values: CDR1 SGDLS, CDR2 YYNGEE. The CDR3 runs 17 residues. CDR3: CASSGRISSGSYNEQFF. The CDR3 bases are TGTGCCAGCAGCGGCAGAATTTCTAGCGGGTCCTACAATGAGCAGTTCTTC.

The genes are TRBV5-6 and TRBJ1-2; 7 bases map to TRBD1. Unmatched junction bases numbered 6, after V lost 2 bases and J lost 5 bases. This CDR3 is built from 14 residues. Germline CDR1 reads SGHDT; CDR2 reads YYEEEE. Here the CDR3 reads CASSLQGFKYGYTF. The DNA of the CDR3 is TGTGCCAGCAGCTTACAGGGGTTTAAATATGGCTACACCTTC.

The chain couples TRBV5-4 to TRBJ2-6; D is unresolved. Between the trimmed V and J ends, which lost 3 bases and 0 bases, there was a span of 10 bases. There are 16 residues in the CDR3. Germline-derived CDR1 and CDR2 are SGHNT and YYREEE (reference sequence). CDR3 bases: TGTGCCAGCAGCTCCTCCCGCGGCTCTGGGGCCAACGTCCTGACTTTC. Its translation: CASSSSRGSGANVLTF.

CDR3 sequence: CASSLKGGGGTDTQYF. The DNA for the CDR3 is TGTGCCAGCAGTCTTAAAGGCGGGGGCGGCACAGATACGCAGTATTTT. V gene TRBV11-1 combines with J gene TRBJ2-3; tentative D call: TRBD2 (7 bases). Trimming took 6 bases from V and 1 from J, leaving 17 bases between them. CDR1 and CDR2 (germline): SGHAT, FQDESV (reference sequence). The CDR3 has 16 amino acids.

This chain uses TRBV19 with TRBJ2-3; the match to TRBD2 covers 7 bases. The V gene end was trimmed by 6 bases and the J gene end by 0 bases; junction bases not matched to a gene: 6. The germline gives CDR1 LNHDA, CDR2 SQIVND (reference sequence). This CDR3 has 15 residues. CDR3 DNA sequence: TGTGCCAGTAGGTTCGCGGGAGTCAGCACAGATACGCAGTATTTT. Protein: CASRFAGVSTDTQYF.

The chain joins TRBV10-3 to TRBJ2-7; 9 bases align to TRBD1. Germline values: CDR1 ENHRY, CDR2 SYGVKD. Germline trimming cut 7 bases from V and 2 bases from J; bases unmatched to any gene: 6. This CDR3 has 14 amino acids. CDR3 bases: TGTGCCATCACGGGACAGGGACCGACCTACGAGCAGTACTTC. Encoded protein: CAITGQGPTYEQYF.

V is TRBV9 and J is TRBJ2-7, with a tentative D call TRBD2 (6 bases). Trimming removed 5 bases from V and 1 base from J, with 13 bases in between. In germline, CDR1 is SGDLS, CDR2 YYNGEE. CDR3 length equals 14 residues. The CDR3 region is CASSKGSGSYEQYF. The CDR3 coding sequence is TGTGCCAGCAGTAAGGGCAGCGGGTCCTACGAGCAGTACTTC.

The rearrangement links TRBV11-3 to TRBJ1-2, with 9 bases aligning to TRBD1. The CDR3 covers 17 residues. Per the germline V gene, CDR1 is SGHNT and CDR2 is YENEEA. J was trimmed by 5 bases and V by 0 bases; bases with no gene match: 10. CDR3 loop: CASSLDPLGQGIYGYTF. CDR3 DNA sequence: TGTGCCAGCAGCTTAGATCCTCTGGGACAGGGAATATATGGCTACACCTTC.

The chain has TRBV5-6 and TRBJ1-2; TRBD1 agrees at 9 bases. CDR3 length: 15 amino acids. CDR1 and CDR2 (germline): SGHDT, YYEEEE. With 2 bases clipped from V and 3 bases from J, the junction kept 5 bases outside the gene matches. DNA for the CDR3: TGTGCCAGCAGCTTAGGGACAGGGTCGGACTATGGCTACACCTTC. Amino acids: CASSLGTGSDYGYTF.

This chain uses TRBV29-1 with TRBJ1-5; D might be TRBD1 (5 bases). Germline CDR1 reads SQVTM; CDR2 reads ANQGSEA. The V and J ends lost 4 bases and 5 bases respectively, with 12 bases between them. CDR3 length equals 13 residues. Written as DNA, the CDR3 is TGCAGCGTTGGCGACGGGGGGGATCAGCCCCAGCATTTT. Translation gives CSVGDGGDQPQHF.

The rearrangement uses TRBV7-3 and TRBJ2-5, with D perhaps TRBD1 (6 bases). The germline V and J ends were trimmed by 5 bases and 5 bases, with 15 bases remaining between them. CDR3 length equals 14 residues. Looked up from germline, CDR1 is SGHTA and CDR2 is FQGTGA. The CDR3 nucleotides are TGTGCCAGCAGCCCCACAGGGTGGCGGGAGACCCAGTACTTC. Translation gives CASSPTGWRETQYF.

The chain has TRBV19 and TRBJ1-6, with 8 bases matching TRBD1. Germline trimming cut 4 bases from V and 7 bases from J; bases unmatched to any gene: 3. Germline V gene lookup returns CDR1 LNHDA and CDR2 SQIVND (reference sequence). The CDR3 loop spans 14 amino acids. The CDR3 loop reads CASSRGQGNSPLHF. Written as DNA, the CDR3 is TGTGCCAGTAGTAGAGGACAGGGAAATTCACCCCTCCACTTT.

The CDR3 bases are TGTGCCAGCAGCTTGGTAAGGGGGCAACGATCAGATACGCAGTATTTT. Translation: CASSLVRGQRSDTQYF. The chain uses TRBV5-4 and TRBJ2-3; 7 bases align to TRBD1. The CDR3 totals 16 residues. V shed 0 bases and J 4 bases; nucleotides not matched to a gene: 8. Germline CDR1 is SGHNT and CDR2 is YYREEE (reference sequence).

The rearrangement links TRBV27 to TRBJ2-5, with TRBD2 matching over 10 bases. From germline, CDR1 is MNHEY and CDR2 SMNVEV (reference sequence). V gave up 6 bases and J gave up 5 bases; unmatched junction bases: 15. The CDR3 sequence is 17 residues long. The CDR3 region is CASSRASVAGGAETQYF. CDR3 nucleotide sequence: TGTGCCAGCAGCCGAGCTTCGGTAGCGGGGGGTGCGGAGACCCAGTACTTC.

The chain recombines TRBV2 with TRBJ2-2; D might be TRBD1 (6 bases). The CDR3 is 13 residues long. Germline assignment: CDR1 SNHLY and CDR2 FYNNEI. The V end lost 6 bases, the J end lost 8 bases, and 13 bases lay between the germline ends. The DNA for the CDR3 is TGTGCCAGCAGCTGGTCAACAGGGGGGGAGCTGTTTTTT. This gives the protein CASSWSTGGELFF.

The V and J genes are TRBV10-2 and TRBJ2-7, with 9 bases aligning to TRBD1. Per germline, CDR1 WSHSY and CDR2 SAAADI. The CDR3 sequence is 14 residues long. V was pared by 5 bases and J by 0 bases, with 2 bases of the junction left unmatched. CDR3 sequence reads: CASSQQGASYEQYF. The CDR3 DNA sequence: TGCGCCAGCAGTCAACAGGGGGCCTCCTACGAGCAGTACTTC.

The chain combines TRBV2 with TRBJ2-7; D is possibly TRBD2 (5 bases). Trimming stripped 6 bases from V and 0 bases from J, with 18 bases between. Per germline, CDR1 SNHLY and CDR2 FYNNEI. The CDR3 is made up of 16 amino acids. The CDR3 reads CASRRVIGESSYEQYF. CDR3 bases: TGTGCCAGCAGGCGGGTTATCGGGGAGAGCTCCTACGAGCAGTACTTC.

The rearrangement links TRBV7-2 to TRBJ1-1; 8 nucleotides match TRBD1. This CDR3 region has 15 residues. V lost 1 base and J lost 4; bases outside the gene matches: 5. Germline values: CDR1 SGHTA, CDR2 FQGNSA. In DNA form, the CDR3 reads TGTGCCAGCAGCTTAGGGACAGGGTGGACCACTGAAGCTTTCTTT. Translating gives CASSLGTGWTTEAFF. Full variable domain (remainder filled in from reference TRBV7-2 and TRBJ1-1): GAGVSQSPSNKVTEKGKDVELRCDPISGHTALYWYRQSLGQGLEFLIYFQGNSAPDKSGLPSDRFSAERTGGSVSTLTIQRTQQEDSAVYLCASSLGTGWTTEAFFGQGTRLTVV.

The DNA for the CDR3 is TGCGCCAGCAGCCGGCCCGGGCGGGGGGCCTTCAATGAGCAGTTCTTC. Translating gives CASSRPGRGAFNEQFF. This chain joins TRBV4-3 and TRBJ2-1; 8 bases map to TRBD2. V lost 4 bases and J lost 6; bases outside the gene matches: 11. The CDR3 runs to 16 residues. The germline CDR1 and CDR2 sequences are LGHNA and YSLEER.

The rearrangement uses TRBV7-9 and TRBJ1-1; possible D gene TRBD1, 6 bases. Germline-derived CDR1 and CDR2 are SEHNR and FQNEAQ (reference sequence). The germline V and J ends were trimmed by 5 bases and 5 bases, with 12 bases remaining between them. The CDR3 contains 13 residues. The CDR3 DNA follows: TGTGCCAGCAGCACCAGGGGAGTGACTGAAGCTTTCTTT. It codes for CASSTRGVTEAFF. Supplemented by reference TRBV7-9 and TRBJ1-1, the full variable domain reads DTGVSQNPRHKITKRGQNVTFRCDPISEHNRLYWYRQTLGQGPEFLTYFQNEAQLEKSRLLSDRFSAERPKGSFSTLEIQRTEQGDSAMYLCASSTRGVTEAFFGQGTRLTVV.

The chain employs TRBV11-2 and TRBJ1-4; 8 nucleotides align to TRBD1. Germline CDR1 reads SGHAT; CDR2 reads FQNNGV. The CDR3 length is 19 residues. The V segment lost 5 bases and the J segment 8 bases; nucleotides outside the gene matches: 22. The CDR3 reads CASSRTSQGALALEEKLFF. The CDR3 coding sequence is TGTGCCAGCAGCCGGACCTCCCAGGGGGCCCTCGCGCTAGAAGAAAAACTGTTTTTT.

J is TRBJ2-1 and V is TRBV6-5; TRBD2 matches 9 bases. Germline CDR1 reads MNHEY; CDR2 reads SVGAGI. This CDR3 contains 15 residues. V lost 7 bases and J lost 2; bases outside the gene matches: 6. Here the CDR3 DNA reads TGTGCCAGCACCTTAGCTAGCGGGGCCTACAATGAGCAGTTCTTC. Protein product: CASTLASGAYNEQFF.